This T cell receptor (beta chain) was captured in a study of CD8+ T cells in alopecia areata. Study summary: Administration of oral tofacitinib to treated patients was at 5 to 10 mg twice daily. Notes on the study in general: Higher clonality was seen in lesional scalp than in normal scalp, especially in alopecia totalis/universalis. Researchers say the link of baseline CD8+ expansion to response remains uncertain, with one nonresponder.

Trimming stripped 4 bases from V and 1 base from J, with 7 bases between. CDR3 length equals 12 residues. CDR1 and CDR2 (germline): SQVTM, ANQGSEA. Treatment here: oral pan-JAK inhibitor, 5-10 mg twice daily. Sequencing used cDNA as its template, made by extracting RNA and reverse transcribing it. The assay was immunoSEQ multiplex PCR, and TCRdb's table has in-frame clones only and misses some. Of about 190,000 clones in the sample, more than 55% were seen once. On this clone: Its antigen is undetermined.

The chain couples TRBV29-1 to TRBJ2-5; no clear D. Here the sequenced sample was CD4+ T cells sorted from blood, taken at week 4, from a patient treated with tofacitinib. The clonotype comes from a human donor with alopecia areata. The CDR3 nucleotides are TGCAGCGTTGTGACAATCCAAGAGACCCAGTACTTC. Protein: CSVVTIQETQYF.